One T cell receptor (beta chain) is described in this entry. The antigen is undetermined. Here immunoSEQ multiplex PCR was the method, and the copy in TCRdb shows in-frame clones only, minus some. The data hold about 110,000 clones, with 90% observed a single time. The CDR3 is made up of 18 amino acids. Germline V gene data show CDR1 as SGHRS and CDR2 as YFSETQ. V was clipped by 4 bases and J by 0 bases, with 19 bases between them. The sample belongs to a study of T cell responses to AZD1222 COVID-19 vaccine. Study-level points and caveats: Among the donors, most were white British and more were female, and clonal diversity was possibly underestimated. Reportedly, nearly half of unique spike TCRs recognized epitopes outside B.1.351/B.1.1.7 mutations.

The sequence was obtained from an adult who received the AZD1222 COVID-19 vaccine. The specimen was peripheral blood, collected 28 days after the second AZD1222 dose. The chain couples TRBV5-1 to TRBJ1-4; tentative D call: TRBD1 (5 bases). In DNA form, the CDR3 reads TGCGCCAGCAGCCAAGCTTGGAACAGGACCGCAACTAATGAAAAACTGTTTTTT. This translates into CASSQAWNRTATNEKLFF.